The clone carrying this TCR beta chain came up many times. The antigen remains unidentified. This specimen belongs to a study of CD8 T cells in ankylosing spondylitis. Regarding the study as a whole: Ankylosing spondylitis blood appeared to carry a characteristic TCR beta motif of several highly homologous variants. Disease-linked clones, CD8+, were relatively rare in peripheral blood.

Making the TCR beta libraries involved quantitative 5'-RACE with molecular barcodes. Using its own MiXCR run on the 5' RACE reads, TCRdb lists one record per CDR3 protein. The profile covers roughly 30,000 distinct CDR3 sequences, with 5.3% appearing a single time and over 1.5% taken by the ten largest. The CDR3 length is 16 residues. Germline V gives CDR1 SGDLS, CDR2 YYNGEE. With V trimmed by 3 bases and J by 0 bases, 3 bases remained unmatched. The material sequenced was blood, either unsorted or a sorted T cell fraction (not recorded which). The chain combines TRBV9 with TRBJ1-2, with 12 bases lining up with TRBD1. This sequence was found in a female donor with ankylosing spondylitis or in good health (not recorded which). The CDR3, as DNA: TGTGCCAGCAGCGCCGGGACAGGGGGCTCTAACTATGGCTACACCTTC. It translates to CASSAGTGGSNYGYTF. Complete variable domain (other parts from reference TRBV9 and TRBJ1-2): DSGVTQTPKHLITATGQRVTLRCSPRSGDLSVYWYQQSLDQGLQFLIQYYNGEERAKGNILERFSAQQFPDLHSELNLSSLELGDSALYFCASSAGTGGSNYGYTFGSGTRLTVV.